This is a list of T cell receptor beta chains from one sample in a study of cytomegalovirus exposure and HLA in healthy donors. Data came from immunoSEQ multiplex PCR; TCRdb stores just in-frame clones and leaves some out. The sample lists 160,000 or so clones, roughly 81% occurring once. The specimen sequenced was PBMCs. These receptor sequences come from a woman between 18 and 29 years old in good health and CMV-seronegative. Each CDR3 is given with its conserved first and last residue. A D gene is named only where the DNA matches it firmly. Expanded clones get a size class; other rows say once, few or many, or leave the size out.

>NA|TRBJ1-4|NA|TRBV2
CASSEAGGMSEKLFF
TGTGCCAGCAGTGAAGCTGGGGGGATGAGCGAAAAACTGTTTTTT
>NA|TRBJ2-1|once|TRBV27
CASSFGYEQFF
TGTGCCAGCAGTTTCGGTTATGAGCAGTTCTTC
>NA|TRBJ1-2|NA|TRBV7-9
CASSLASDYGYTF
TGTGCCAGCAGCTTAGCTTCGGACTATGGCTACACCTTC
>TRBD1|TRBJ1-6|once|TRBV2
CASNLQGQGSPLHF
TGTGCCAGCAATCTACAGGGGCAGGGTTCACCCCTCCACTTT
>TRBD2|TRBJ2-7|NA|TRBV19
CASSQAGWSYEQYF
TGTGCCAGTAGCCAAGCGGGATGGTCCTACGAGCAGTACTTC
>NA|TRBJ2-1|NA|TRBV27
CASSTEYPRDEQFF
TGTGCCAGCAGTACGGAATACCCCCGGGATGAGCAGTTCTTC
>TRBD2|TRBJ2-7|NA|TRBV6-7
CASSSRPSGRDSYEQYF
TGTGCCAGCAGTTCCAGACCTAGCGGGCGGGACTCCTACGAGCAGTACTTC
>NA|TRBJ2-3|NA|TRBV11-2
CASSLRGKGATDTQYF
TGTGCCAGCAGCTTAAGGGGGAAAGGGGCCACAGATACGCAGTATTTT
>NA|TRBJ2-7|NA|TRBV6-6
CASAKAGRQQYF
TGTGCCAGTGCGAAAGCGGGTAGACAGCAGTACTTC
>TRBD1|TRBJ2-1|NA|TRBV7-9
CASNHQGAPYNEQFF
TGTGCCAGCAATCATCAGGGGGCGCCCTACAATGAGCAGTTCTTC
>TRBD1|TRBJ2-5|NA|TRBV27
CASSLGQGAGETQYF
TGTGCCAGCAGCCTCGGCCAGGGGGCGGGAGAGACCCAGTACTTC
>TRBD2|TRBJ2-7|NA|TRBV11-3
CASSSRGGAAPNEQYF
TGTGCCAGCAGCTCTCGGGGGGGCGCAGCCCCAAACGAGCAGTACTTC
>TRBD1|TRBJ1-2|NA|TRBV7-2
CASSLAGGTGGSSGGYTF
TGTGCCAGCAGCTTAGCGGGGGGGACAGGGGGCTCTAGCGGTGGCTACACCTTC
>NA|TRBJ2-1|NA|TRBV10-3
CAITRSEGGSYNEQFF
TGTGCCATCACCAGGTCAGAGGGGGGGTCCTACAATGAGCAGTTCTTC
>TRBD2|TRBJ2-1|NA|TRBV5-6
CASSAKLAGAYNEQFF
TGTGCCAGCAGCGCCAAACTAGCGGGAGCCTACAATGAGCAGTTCTTC
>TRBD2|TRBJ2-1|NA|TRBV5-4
CASSKGVAGVNEQFF
TGTGCCAGCAGCAAGGGGGTAGCGGGGGTAAATGAGCAGTTCTTC
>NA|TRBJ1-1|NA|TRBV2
CASRPERNTEAFF
TGTGCCAGCCGTCCGGAGCGAAACACTGAAGCTTTCTTT
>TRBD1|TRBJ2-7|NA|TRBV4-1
CASSQGTGLYEQYF
TGCGCCAGCAGCCAGGGGACAGGGCTCTACGAGCAGTACTTC
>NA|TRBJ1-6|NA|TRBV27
CASKGNPRSPLHF
TGTGCCAGCAAGGGGAACCCCCGCTCACCCCTCCACTTT
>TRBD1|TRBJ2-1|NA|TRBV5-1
CASSAIDRGLPNEQFF
TGCGCCAGCAGCGCTATAGACAGGGGGCTCCCTAACGAGCAGTTCTTC
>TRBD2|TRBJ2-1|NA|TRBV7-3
CASTVGTSVYNEQFF
TGTGCCAGCACCGTCGGGACTAGCGTTTACAATGAGCAGTTCTTC
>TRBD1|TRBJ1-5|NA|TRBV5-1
CASSPGTGGEAQHF
TGCGCCAGCAGCCCAGGGACAGGGGGCGAAGCCCAGCATTTT
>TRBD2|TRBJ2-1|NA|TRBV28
CASSFRDLAGSVLVNNEQFF
TGTGCCAGCAGTTTTAGGGATCTAGCGGGCTCTGTATTGGTAAACAATGAGCAGTTCTTC
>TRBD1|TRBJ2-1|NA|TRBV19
CASGQGRSYNEQFF
TGTGCCAGTGGACAGGGGAGATCCTACAATGAGCAGTTCTTC
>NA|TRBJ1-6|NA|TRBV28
CASSLGAPGGNSPLHF
TGTGCCAGCAGCCTTGGGGCCCCGGGAGGTAATTCACCCCTCCACTTT
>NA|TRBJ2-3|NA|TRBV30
CAWSREHPTDTQYF
TGTGCCTGGTCGAGGGAGCACCCCACAGATACGCAGTATTTT
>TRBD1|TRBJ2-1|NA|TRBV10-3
CAISSDRDRNEQFF
TGTGCCATCAGCTCGGACAGGGACCGCAATGAGCAGTTCTTC
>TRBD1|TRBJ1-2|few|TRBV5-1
CASSLGTGARGYTF
TGCGCCAGCAGCCTGGGGACAGGGGCTAGGGGCTACACCTTC
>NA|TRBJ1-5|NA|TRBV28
CASSLPLAGDQPQHF
TGTGCCAGCAGTCTCCCTCTAGCGGGGGATCAGCCCCAGCATTTT
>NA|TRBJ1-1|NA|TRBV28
CASSFGGPNTEAFF
TGTGCCAGCAGTTTCGGGGGGCCTAACACTGAAGCTTTCTTT
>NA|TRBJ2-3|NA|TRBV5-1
CASSFTGGTDTQYF
TGCGCCAGCAGCTTTACAGGTGGAACAGATACGCAGTATTTT
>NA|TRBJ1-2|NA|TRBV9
CASSPRGAIYGYTF
TGTGCCAGCAGCCCCCGGGGGGCTATCTATGGCTACACCTTC
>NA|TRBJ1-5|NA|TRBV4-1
CASGQHNSNQPQHF
TGCGCCAGCGGACAGCACAATAGCAATCAGCCCCAGCATTTT
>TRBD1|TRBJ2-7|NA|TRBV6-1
CASSEAGGARYEQYF
TGTGCCAGCAGTGAAGCAGGGGGCGCCAGGTACGAGCAGTACTTC
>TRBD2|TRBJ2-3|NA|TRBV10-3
CATRGLAGSVDTQYF
TGTGCCACCCGCGGACTAGCGGGATCCGTAGATACGCAGTATTTT
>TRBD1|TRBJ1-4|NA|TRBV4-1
CASSLRGQDNEKLFF
TGCGCCAGCAGCTTGCGAGGACAGGATAATGAAAAACTGTTTTTT
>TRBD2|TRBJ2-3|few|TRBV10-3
CAISEGLAVTDTQYF
TGTGCCATCAGTGAGGGACTAGCGGTCACAGATACGCAGTATTTT
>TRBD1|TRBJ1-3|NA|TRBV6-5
CASSPGQGAATIYF
TGTGCCAGCAGCCCGGGACAGGGGGCAGCCACCATATATTTT
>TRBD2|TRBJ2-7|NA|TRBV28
CASSPGLAALEQYF
TGTGCCAGCAGTCCGGGACTAGCGGCGTTGGAGCAGTACTTC
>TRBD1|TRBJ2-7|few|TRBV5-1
CASSLVGTGSEQYF
TGCGCCAGCAGCTTGGTAGGGACAGGGAGCGAGCAGTACTTC
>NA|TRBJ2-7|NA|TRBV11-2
CASSLLEGAPLEYF
TGTGCCAGCAGCTTACTGGAGGGGGCGCCCCTTGAGTACTTC
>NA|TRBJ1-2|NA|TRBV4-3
CASSQDREGSTCGYTF
TGCGCCAGCAGCCAAGATCGGGAGGGCTCCACATGTGGCTACACCTTC
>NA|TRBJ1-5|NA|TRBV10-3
CATGGDVSNQPQHF
TGTGCCACCGGCGGTGACGTTAGCAATCAGCCCCAGCATTTT
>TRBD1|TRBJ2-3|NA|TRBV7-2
CASSSDRGTDTQYF
TGTGCCAGCAGCTCGGACAGGGGGACAGATACGCAGTATTTT